Sequencing of this TCR beta chain was carried out in a study of blood T cell repertoires in COVID-19. This CDR3 spans 15 amino acids. The V end was cut by 6 bases, the J end by 3 bases, with 17 bases between. Germline-derived CDR1 and CDR2 are SEHNR and FQNEAQ (reference sequence). This study enrolled people aged about 18 to 100 from about two dozen US geographic areas. Donors were grouped by their self-reported clinical history. Under the authors' procedure: Reference gene primer amplification gave nucleated cell count estimates. Sequencing used immunoSEQ multiplex PCR; TCRdb keeps in-frame clones, though not all of them. V and J calls plus clone size are reproduced from that table; the DNA served to infer D and trimming. Among 300,000 to 350,000 clones listed, approximately 91% were seen once.

The sample taken for sequencing was PBMCs or T cells enriched from blood (not recorded which). The V call is TRBV7-9, the J call TRBJ1-2, with D possibly matching TRBD1 (6 bases). The TCR originated in a woman aged 30 to 39 who had been exposed to COVID-19. The CDR3 coding sequence is TGTGCCAGCAGAAGCGGACAGTCGATTTACTATGGCTACACCTTC. Translated, it gives CASRSGQSIYYGYTF.